This T cell receptor beta chain emerged from a study of control samples from healthy donors and cancer patients. CDR1 and CDR2 from the germline V gene are LNHDA and SQIVND (reference sequence). The CDR3 is 14 amino acids. Deletions cut 3 bases from V and 7 bases from J, with 15 bases between. TCRdb's table, derived via immunoSEQ multiplex PCR, lists solely in-frame clones and lacks some. The table records roughly 120,000 clones, about 95% of them present only once. The sequenced sample was blood. The rearrangement joins TRBV19 to TRBJ1-2, with D uncertain. This clonotype originated in a man aged 25-45 years in good health. CDR3 in DNA: TGTGCCAGTAGTATTGGCAACACTATGGTTGGCTACACCTTC. It yields the protein CASSIGNTMVGYTF. Full variable domain (outside the CDR3, taken from reference TRBV19 and TRBJ1-2): DGGITQSPKYLFRKEGQNVTLSCEQNLNHDAMYWYRQDPGQGLRLIYYSQIVNDFQKGDIAEGYSVSREKKESFPLTVTSAQKNPTAFYLCASSIGNTMVGYTFGSGTRLTVV.